This entry lists 3 T cell receptor beta chains sequenced from one sample in a study of breast tumors, draining lymph nodes, adjacent tissues. Breast cancer patients provided tissue from their axillary draining lymph nodes. TCRdb analysed the multiplex PCR reads with MiXCR anew, one entry per CDR3 protein. Among around 230,000 distinct CDR3 sequences listed, less than 40% were seen once. Specimen: axillary lymph node tissue. The origin of the receptors is a female donor with breast cancer. Some clones in this sample may be carry-over from other donors' samples.

This clonotype was picked up many times. The chain carries TRBV5-6 and TRBJ2-1, with no clear D. Germline V gene data show CDR1 as SGHDT and CDR2 as YYEEEE. This CDR3 region has 14 residues. Trimming took 2 bases from V and 0 from J, leaving 6 bases between them. The CDR3 here is CASSFLASYNEQFF. The DNA of the CDR3 is TGTGCCAGCAGCTTTTTAGCCTCCTACAATGAGCAGTTCTTC.

This clonotype showed up many times. The DNA for the CDR3 is TGTGCCAGCAGCCCAAGGGGAAATCGGGTTAGTTCACCCCTCCACTTT. Amino acids: CASSPRGNRVSSPLHF. V usage is TRBV7-2 and J usage is TRBJ1-6; TRBD1 is a possible D gene (5 bases). The CDR3 contains 16 residues. CDR1 and CDR2 (germline): SGHTA, FQGNSA. Trimming shortened V by 5 bases and J by 9 bases, and 20 bases separated the two germline ends.

This clonotype came up many times. This chain joins TRBV20-1 and TRBJ2-5; TRBD1 aligns across 8 bases. Trimming at V came to 5 bases and at J to 0 bases, leaving 5 bases not matched to a gene. This CDR3 contains 14 residues. Germline lookup yields CDR1 DFQATT and CDR2 SNEGSKA (reference sequence). The CDR3 loop is CSALDRAYQETQYF. As DNA, the CDR3 is TGCAGTGCTTTGGACAGGGCGTACCAAGAGACCCAGTACTTC.